These T cell receptor beta chains were read from a single sample in a study of cytomegalovirus exposure and HLA in healthy donors. Measured with immunoSEQ multiplex PCR; TCRdb has only the in-frame clones, and not every one. The table shows roughly 79,000 clones, with around 74% occurring only once. The sequencing sample was made of PBMCs. All receptors derive from a woman between 50 and 59 years old in good health and CMV-seropositive. The CDR3 runs from the conserved cysteine through the conserved F or W. A D gene is named only where the DNA matches it firmly. Clone size, where shown, is once, few, many, or a class for clones that have expanded.

TRBV4-1	TRBD1	-	TRBJ2-7	CASSQAGQGYEQYF	TGCGCCAGCAGCCAAGCAGGACAGGGTTACGAGCAGTACTTC
TRBV6-6	-	-	TRBJ1-1	CASSHDRPLGNTEAFF	TGTGCCAGCAGTCATGACAGGCCCCTCGGGAACACTGAAGCTTTCTTT
TRBV5-1	TRBD1	-	TRBJ1-2	CASSVTGGRDYGYTF	TGCGCCAGCAGCGTAACAGGGGGCCGGGACTATGGCTACACCTTC
TRBV11-3	-	-	TRBJ2-1	CASSEQGWGYNEQFF	TGTGCCAGCAGCGAACAGGGATGGGGGTACAATGAGCAGTTCTTC
TRBV7-8	TRBD2	-	TRBJ2-7	CASSRRDYSYEQYF	TGTGCCAGCAGCAGACGGGACTACTCCTACGAGCAGTACTTC
TRBV19	-	-	TRBJ2-1	CATKRLAYGNEQFF	TGTGCCACCAAGCGGCTAGCTTATGGCAATGAGCAGTTCTTC
TRBV6-5	TRBD1	-	TRBJ1-2	CASTAQGALGSGYTF	TGTGCCAGCACCGCACAGGGGGCGCTCGGGTCTGGCTACACCTTC
TRBV29-1	TRBD2	-	TRBJ2-2	CSVESLAGLNTGELFF	TGCAGCGTTGAGAGCCTAGCGGGACTGAACACCGGGGAGCTGTTTTTT
TRBV25-1	-	-	TRBJ2-1	CASSTAGGNEQFF	TGTGCCAGCAGTACCGCCGGGGGCAATGAGCAGTTCTTC
TRBV2	TRBD1	-	TRBJ2-7	CASRERTGGAYEQYF	TGTGCCAGCAGGGAGAGGACAGGGGGCGCGTACGAGCAGTACTTC
TRBV9	-	-	TRBJ2-2	CASSVGQNTGELFF	TGTGCCAGCAGCGTAGGACAGAACACCGGGGAGCTGTTTTTT
TRBV13	TRBD2	-	TRBJ2-1	CASSEETSGRVNEQFF	TGTGCCAGCAGCGAGGAGACTAGCGGGAGGGTTAATGAGCAGTTCTTC
TRBV10-2	TRBD1	-	TRBJ1-2	CASRAGTGSDWGYTF	TGCGCCAGCAGAGCCGGGACAGGGAGCGATTGGGGCTACACCTTC
TRBV28	-	-	TRBJ1-4	CASSPPTRGEKLFF	TGTGCCAGCAGTCCCCCCACCCGCGGGGAAAAACTGTTTTTT
TRBV2	-	-	TRBJ1-1	CASSEVRQRNTEAFF	TGTGCCAGCAGTGAAGTAAGACAGAGGAACACTGAAGCTTTCTTT
TRBV6-4	TRBD2	-	TRBJ2-1	CASSANWALSGRNEQFF	TGTGCCAGCAGTGCCAACTGGGCGCTGAGCGGGAGAAATGAGCAGTTCTTC
TRBV2	TRBD1	-	TRBJ2-3	CANQGTGGGLRGSSFPTDTQYF	TGTGCCAACCAGGGGACAGGGGGCGGTTTGAGAGGGTCAAGTTTCCCCACAGATACGCAGTATTTT
TRBV6-5	TRBD1	once	TRBJ1-4	CASSYSGQNEKLFF	TGTGCCAGCAGTTACTCGGGACAGAATGAAAAACTGTTTTTT
TRBV6-5	-	-	TRBJ1-2	CASSFDLRGLNYGYTF	TGTGCCAGCAGTTTTGACCTCAGGGGCCTAAACTATGGCTACACCTTC
TRBV7-2	-	-	TRBJ2-7	CASSLAPPVSYEQYF	TGTGCCAGCAGCTTAGCCCCTCCAGTCTCCTACGAGCAGTACTTC
TRBV5-6	-	few	TRBJ2-7	CASSLSFSYEQYF	TGTGCCAGCAGCTTGAGTTTCAGCTACGAGCAGTACTTC
TRBV7-9	-	-	TRBJ1-1	CASSLETGLAGNTEAFF	TGTGCCAGCAGCTTGGAAACAGGGTTGGCGGGCAACACTGAAGCTTTCTTT
TRBV4-1	-	few	TRBJ2-7	CASSQDGKGAYEQYF	TGCGCCAGCAGCCAAGATGGAAAAGGAGCCTACGAGCAGTACTTC
TRBV15	-	few	TRBJ1-1	CATSRDRDGSTEAFF	TGTGCCACCAGCAGAGACAGGGATGGTTCCACTGAAGCTTTCTTT
TRBV20-1	-	-	TRBJ1-5	CSATRGQPQHF	TGCAGTGCTACCAGGGGACAGCCCCAGCATTTT
TRBV30	-	-	TRBJ2-7	CAVQRVPYEQYF	TGTGCCGTTCAGCGGGTACCCTACGAGCAGTACTTC
TRBV9	-	-	TRBJ2-5	CASSPTLGGWETQYF	TGTGCCAGCAGCCCAACCTTGGGGGGTTGGGAGACCCAGTACTTC
TRBV7-2	TRBD1	-	TRBJ2-3	CASSLDRNADTQYF	TGTGCCAGCAGCTTGGACAGGAACGCAGATACGCAGTATTTT
TRBV18	-	-	TRBJ2-1	CASSATGTNEQFF	TGTGCCAGCTCAGCTACCGGGACAAATGAGCAGTTCTTC
TRBV6-6	-	-	TRBJ1-2	CASGHQGKSYGYTF	TGTGCCAGCGGGCACCAGGGGAAAAGCTATGGCTACACCTTC
TRBV2	TRBD1	-	TRBJ2-7	CASSEGQGVGGYEQYF	TGTGCCAGCAGTGAGGGACAGGGCGTCGGAGGGTACGAGCAGTACTTC
TRBV5-1	TRBD1	-	TRBJ1-2	CASSWDRVGGYTF	TGCGCCAGCAGCTGGGACAGGGTTGGCGGCTACACCTTC
TRBV29-1	TRBD1	-	TRBJ1-2	CSVPGQGNYGYTF	TGCAGCGTTCCGGGACAGGGGAACTATGGCTACACCTTC
TRBV28	TRBD1	-	TRBJ2-7	CASSSGQGSYYEQYF	TGTGCCAGCAGTAGTGGACAGGGGTCGTACTACGAGCAGTACTTC
TRBV11-2	TRBD2	-	TRBJ2-1	CASSNWAGAGNEQFF	TGTGCCAGCAGCAACTGGGCGGGAGCTGGCAATGAGCAGTTCTTC
TRBV18	-	-	TRBJ2-7	CASSPRPGYEQYF	TGTGCCAGCTCACCACGGCCGGGCTACGAGCAGTACTTC
TRBV2	TRBD1	-	TRBJ1-1	CATRQGITEAFF	TGTGCCACCAGACAGGGGATCACTGAAGCTTTCTTT
TRBV6-5	-	-	TRBJ1-1	CASSYSGLRNTEAFF	TGTGCCAGCAGTTACTCGGGCTTGCGGAACACTGAAGCTTTCTTT
TRBV19	TRBD1	-	TRBJ1-5	CASRDRGLQPQHF	TGTGCCAGTCGGGACAGGGGACTACAGCCCCAGCATTTT
TRBV19	TRBD2	-	TRBJ2-2	CASSRTSGRARELFF	TGTGCCAGTAGCCGGACTAGCGGGAGGGCCAGGGAGCTGTTTTTT
TRBV7-3	TRBD2	-	TRBJ2-2	CASSLKLAGDTGEPFF	TGTGCCAGCAGCTTAAAACTAGCGGGAGATACCGGGGAGCCGTTTTTT
TRBV9	TRBD2	-	TRBJ2-5	CASSAPASGSSEETQYF	TGTGCCAGCAGCGCCCCCGCTAGCGGGAGTAGCGAAGAGACCCAGTACTTC
TRBV5-1	-	-	TRBJ1-1	CASSHGTQGSGEAFF	TGCGCCAGCAGCCACGGGACACAGGGTTCTGGTGAAGCTTTCTTT
TRBV30	-	-	TRBJ2-7	CAWSEDYYEQYF	TGTGCCTGGAGTGAAGATTACTACGAGCAGTACTTC
TRBV5-1	-	-	TRBJ1-2	CASSGRDNDGGYTF	TGCGCCAGCAGCGGACGGGACAACGACGGTGGCTACACCTTC
TRBV25-1	TRBD2	once	TRBJ2-1	CASSESWGRAGHYNEQFF	TGTGCCAGCAGTGAATCCTGGGGTCGAGCGGGGCACTACAATGAGCAGTTCTTC
TRBV5-1	TRBD2	-	TRBJ2-7	CASSSGLAGARGEQYF	TGCGCCAGCAGCTCGGGACTAGCGGGAGCAAGGGGAGAGCAGTACTTC
TRBV6-1	TRBD1	-	TRBJ2-7	CASSVGTGYEQYF	TGTGCCAGCAGTGTAGGGACAGGCTACGAGCAGTACTTC
TRBV9	TRBD2	once	TRBJ2-3	CASSPSGTIPDTQYF	TGTGCCAGCAGTCCTAGCGGGACGATTCCGGATACGCAGTATTTT
TRBV15	TRBD2	few	TRBJ2-3	CATSRLGTSGRVDTQYF	TGTGCCACCAGCAGACTGGGGACTAGCGGGAGGGTAGATACGCAGTATTTT
TRBV7-9	-	few	TRBJ2-3	CASTREFPQYF	TGTGCCAGCACGCGGGAATTCCCGCAGTATTTT
TRBV29-1	TRBD1	-	TRBJ1-2	CSAPGTGQLGYTF	TGCAGCGCCCCGGGAACGGGACAGCTCGGCTACACCTTC
TRBV6-6	-	-	TRBJ1-3	CASSQVLGNTIYF	TGTGCCAGCAGCCAGGTACTTGGAAACACCATATATTTT
TRBV2	TRBD1	-	TRBJ1-5	CASSVGQGNQPQHF	TGTGCCAGCAGCGTAGGACAGGGCAATCAGCCCCAGCATTTT
TRBV29-1	TRBD1	-	TRBJ2-3	CSVDRGTDTQYF	TGCAGCGTTGACAGGGGGACAGATACGCAGTATTTT
TRBV5-6	TRBD2	-	TRBJ2-4	CASSLGSWGRAGNIQYF	TGTGCCAGCAGCTTGGGGTCGTGGGGGAGGGCTGGAAACATTCAGTACTTC
TRBV16	TRBD1	few	TRBJ1-4	CASSQGDRASSNEKLFF	TGTGCCAGCAGCCAGGGCGACAGGGCCAGTTCTAATGAAAAACTGTTTTTT
TRBV28	TRBD2	-	TRBJ2-2	CASTGLAGIGELFF	TGTGCCAGCACGGGGCTAGCGGGAATCGGGGAGCTGTTTTTT